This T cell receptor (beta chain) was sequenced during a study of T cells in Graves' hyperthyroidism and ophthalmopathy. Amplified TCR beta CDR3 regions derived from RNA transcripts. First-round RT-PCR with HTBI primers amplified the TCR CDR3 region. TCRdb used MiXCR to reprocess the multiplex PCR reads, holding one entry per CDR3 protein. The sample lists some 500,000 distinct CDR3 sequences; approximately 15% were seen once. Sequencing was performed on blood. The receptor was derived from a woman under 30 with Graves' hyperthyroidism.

In nucleotides, the CDR3 is TGTGCCAGCAGCTTCCCGGGGCGAAGGGACACTGAAGCTTTCTTT. This codes for CASSFPGRRDTEAFF. V and J are TRBV7-2 and TRBJ1-1, with a tentative D call TRBD1 (5 bases). V was pared by 3 bases and J by 3 bases, with 14 bases between. Germline V lookup: CDR1 SGHTA, CDR2 FQGNSA. The CDR3 consists of 15 residues.